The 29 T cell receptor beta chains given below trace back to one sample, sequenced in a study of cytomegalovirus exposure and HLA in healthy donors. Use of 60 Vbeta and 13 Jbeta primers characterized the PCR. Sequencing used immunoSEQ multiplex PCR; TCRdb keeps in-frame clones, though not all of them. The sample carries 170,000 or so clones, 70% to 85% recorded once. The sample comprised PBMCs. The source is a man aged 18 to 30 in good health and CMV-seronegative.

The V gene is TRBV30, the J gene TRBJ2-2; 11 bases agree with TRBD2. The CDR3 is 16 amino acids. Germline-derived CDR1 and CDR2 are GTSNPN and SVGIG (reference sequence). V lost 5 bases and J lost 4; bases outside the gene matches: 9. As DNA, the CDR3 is TGTGCCTGGCGGCCTAGCGGGAGGTCGGGCACCGGGGAGCTGTTTTTT. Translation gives CAWRPSGRSGTGELFF.

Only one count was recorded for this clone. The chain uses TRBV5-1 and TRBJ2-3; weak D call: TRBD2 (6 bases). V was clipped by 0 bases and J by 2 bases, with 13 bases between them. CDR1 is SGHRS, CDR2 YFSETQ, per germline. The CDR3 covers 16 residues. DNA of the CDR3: TGCGCCAGCAGCTTGGTCCCGGGGGACCTCACAGATACGCAGTATTTT. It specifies CASSLVPGDLTDTQYF.

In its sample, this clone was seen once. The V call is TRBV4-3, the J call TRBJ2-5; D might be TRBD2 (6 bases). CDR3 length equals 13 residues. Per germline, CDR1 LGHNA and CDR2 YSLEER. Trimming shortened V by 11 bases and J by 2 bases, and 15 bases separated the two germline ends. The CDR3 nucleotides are TGCGCCCCCTACGGAGGGGATCAAGAGACCCAGTACTTC. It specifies CAPYGGDQETQYF.

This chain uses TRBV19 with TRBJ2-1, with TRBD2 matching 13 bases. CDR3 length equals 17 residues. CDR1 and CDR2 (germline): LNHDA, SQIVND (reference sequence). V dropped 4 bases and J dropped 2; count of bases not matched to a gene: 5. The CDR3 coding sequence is TGTGCCAGTAGTAGGACTAGCGGGGGTGCACCCTACAATGAGCAGTTCTTC. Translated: CASSRTSGGAPYNEQFF.

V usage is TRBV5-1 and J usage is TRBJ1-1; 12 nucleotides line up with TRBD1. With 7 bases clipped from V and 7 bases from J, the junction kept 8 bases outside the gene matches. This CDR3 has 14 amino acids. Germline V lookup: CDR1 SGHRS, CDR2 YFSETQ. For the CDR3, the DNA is TGCGCCAGCGGGACAGGGGGCAAGATGGATGAAGCTTTCTTT. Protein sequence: CASGTGGKMDEAFF.

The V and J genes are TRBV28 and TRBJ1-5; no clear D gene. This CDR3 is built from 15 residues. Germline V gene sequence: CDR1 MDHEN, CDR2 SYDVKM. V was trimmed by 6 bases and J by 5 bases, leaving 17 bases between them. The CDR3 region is CASSPMQRLDQPQHF. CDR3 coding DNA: TGTGCCAGCAGCCCCATGCAGAGGCTCGATCAGCCCCAGCATTTT.

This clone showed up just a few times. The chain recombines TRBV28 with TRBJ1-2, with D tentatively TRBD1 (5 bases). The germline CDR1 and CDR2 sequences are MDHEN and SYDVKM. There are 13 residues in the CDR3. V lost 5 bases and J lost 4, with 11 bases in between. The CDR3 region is CASSLRVSYGYTF. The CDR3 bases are TGTGCCAGCAGTCTCAGGGTTTCCTATGGCTACACCTTC.

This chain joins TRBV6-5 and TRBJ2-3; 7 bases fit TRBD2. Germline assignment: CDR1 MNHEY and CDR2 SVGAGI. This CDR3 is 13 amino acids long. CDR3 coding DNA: TGTGTCTCCCGGCGGGGGATCACAGATACGCAGTATTTT. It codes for CVSRRGITDTQYF.

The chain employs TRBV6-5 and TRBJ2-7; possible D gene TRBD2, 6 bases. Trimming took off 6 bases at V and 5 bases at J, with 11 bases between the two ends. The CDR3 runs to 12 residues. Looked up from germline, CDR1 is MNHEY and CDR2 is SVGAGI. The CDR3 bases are TGTGCCAGCAGGATCGGGGGAGACGAGCAGTACTTC. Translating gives CASRIGGDEQYF.

DNA of the CDR3: TGTGCCAGCCAGAACAGGGGGCCGTACACTGAAGCTTTCTTT. It codes for CASQNRGPYTEAFF. The chain couples TRBV2 to TRBJ1-1, with TRBD1 matching 9 bases. The CDR3 sequence is 14 residues long. CDR1 is SNHLY and CDR2 is FYNNEI in the germline V gene. With 8 bases clipped from V and 3 bases from J, the junction kept 7 bases outside the gene matches.

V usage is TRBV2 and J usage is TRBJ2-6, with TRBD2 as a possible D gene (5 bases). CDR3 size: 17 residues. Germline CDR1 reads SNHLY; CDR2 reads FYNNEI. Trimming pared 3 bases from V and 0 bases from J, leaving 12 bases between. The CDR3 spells CASSEEAVLSGANVLTF. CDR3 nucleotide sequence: TGTGCCAGCAGTGAGGAGGCTGTACTCTCTGGGGCCAACGTCCTGACTTTC.

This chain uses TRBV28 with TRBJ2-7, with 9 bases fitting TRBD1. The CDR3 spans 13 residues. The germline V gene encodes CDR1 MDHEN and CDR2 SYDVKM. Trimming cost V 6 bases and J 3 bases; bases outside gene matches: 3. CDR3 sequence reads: CASSSGQGYEQYF. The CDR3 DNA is TGTGCCAGCAGCTCGGGACAGGGCTACGAGCAGTACTTC.

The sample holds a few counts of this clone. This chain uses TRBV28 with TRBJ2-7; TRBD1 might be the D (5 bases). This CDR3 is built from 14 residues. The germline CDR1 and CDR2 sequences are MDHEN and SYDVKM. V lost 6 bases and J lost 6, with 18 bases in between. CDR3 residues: CASSDAPRVVEQYF. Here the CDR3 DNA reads TGTGCCAGCAGCGACGCGCCCAGGGTTGTCGAGCAGTACTTC.

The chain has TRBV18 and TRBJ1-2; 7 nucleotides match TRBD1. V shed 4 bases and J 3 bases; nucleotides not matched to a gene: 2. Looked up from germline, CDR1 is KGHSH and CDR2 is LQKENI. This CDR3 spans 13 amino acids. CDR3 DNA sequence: TGTGCCAGCTCACAAGACAGGGACTATGGCTACACCTTC. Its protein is CASSQDRDYGYTF.

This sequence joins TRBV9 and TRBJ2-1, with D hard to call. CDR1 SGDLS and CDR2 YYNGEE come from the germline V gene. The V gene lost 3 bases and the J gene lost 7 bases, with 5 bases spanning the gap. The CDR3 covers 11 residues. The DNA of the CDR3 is TGTGCCAGCAGCGCCTTTAATGAGCAGTTCTTC. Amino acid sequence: CASSAFNEQFF.

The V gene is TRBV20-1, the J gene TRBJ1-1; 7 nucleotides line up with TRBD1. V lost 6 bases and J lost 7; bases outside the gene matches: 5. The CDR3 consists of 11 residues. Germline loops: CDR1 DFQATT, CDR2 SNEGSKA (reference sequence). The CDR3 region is CSAPGTVEAFF. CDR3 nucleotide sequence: TGCAGTGCACCCGGGACAGTTGAAGCTTTCTTT.

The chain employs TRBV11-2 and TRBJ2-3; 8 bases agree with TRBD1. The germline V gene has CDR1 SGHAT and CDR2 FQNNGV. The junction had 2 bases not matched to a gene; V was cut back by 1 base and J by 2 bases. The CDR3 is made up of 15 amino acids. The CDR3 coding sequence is TGTGCCAGCAGCTTAGGGACAGGGCACACAGATACGCAGTATTTT. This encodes CASSLGTGHTDTQYF.

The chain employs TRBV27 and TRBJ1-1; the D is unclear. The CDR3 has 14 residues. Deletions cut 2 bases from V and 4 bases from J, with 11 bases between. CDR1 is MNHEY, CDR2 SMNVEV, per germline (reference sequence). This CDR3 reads CASSLAGTATEAFF. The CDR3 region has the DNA TGTGCCAGCAGTTTAGCAGGCACGGCCACTGAAGCTTTCTTT.

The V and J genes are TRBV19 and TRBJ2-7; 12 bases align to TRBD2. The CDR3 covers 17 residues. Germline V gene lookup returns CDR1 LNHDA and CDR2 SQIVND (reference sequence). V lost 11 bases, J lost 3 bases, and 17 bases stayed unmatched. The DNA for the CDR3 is TGTGCCTCTTCAGATTTTGGACTAGCGGGAAAGCACTACGAGCAGTACTTC. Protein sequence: CASSDFGLAGKHYEQYF.

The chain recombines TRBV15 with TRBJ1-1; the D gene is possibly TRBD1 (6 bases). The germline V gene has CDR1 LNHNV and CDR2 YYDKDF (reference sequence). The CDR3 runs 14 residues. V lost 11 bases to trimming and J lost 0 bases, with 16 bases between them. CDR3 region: CASAAGVMNTEAFF. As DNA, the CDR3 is TGTGCCTCCGCGGCAGGGGTGATGAACACTGAAGCTTTCTTT.

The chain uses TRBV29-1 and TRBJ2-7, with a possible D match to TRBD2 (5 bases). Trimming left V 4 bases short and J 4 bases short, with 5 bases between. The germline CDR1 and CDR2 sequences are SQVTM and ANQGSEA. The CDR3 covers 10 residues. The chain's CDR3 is CSVGTYEQYF. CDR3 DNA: TGCAGCGTTGGGACTTACGAGCAGTACTTC.

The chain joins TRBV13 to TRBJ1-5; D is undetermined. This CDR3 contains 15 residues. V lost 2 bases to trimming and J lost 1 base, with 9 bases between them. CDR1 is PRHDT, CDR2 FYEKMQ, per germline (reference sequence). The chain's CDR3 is CASSLRAGSNQPQHF. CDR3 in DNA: TGTGCCAGCAGCTTACGGGCGGGGAGCAATCAGCCCCAGCATTTT.

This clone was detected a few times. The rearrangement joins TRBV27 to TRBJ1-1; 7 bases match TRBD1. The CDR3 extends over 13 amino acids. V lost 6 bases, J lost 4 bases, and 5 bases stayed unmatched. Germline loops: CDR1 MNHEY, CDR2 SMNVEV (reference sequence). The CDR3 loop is CASRDRRGTEAFF. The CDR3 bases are TGTGCCAGCAGGGACAGGAGAGGCACTGAAGCTTTCTTT.

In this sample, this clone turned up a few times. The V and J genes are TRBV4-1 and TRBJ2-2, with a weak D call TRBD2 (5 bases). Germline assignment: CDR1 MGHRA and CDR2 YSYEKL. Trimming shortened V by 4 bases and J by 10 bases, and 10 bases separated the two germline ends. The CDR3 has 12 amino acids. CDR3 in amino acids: CASSLGREELFF. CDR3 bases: TGCGCCAGCAGCCTCGGACGGGAGGAGCTGTTTTTT.

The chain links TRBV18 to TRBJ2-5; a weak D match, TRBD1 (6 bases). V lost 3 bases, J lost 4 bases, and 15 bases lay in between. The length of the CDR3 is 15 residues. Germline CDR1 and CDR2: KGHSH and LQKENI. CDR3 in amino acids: CASSPNRVLRETQYF. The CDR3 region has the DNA TGTGCCAGCTCACCGAACAGGGTTTTGAGAGAGACCCAGTACTTC. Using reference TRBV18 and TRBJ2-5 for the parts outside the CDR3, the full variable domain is NAGVMQNPRHLVRRRGQEARLRCSPMKGHSHVYWYRQLPEEGLKFMVYLQKENIIDESGMPKERFSAEFPKEGPSILRIQQVVRGDSAAYFCASSPNRVLRETQYFGPGTRLLVL.

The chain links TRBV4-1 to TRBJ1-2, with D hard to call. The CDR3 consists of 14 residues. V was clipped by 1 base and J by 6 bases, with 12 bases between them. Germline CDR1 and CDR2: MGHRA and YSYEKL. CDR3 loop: CASSQVEETHGYTF. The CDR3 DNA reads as TGCGCCAGCAGCCAAGTGGAGGAGACGCATGGCTACACCTTC.

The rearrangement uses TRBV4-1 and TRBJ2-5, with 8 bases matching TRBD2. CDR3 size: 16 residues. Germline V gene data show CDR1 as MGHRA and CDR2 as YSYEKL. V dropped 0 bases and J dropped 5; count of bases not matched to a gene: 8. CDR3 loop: CASSQEDGGARETQYF. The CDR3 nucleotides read TGCGCCAGCAGCCAAGAGGACGGGGGGGCGCGTGAGACCCAGTACTTC.

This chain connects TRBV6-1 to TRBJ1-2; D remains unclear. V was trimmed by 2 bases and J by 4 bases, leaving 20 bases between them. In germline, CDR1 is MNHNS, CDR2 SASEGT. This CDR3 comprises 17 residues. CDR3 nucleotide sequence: TGTGCCAGCAGTGAAAACTGGAAGGACTTAATCGGCTATGGCTACACCTTC. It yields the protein CASSENWKDLIGYGYTF.

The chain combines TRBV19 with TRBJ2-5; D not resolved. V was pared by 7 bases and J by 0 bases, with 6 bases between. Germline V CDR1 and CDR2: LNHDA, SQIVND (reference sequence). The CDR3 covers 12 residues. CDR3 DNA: TGTGCCAGTAAGAGCGACCAAGAGACCCAGTACTTC. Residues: CASKSDQETQYF.